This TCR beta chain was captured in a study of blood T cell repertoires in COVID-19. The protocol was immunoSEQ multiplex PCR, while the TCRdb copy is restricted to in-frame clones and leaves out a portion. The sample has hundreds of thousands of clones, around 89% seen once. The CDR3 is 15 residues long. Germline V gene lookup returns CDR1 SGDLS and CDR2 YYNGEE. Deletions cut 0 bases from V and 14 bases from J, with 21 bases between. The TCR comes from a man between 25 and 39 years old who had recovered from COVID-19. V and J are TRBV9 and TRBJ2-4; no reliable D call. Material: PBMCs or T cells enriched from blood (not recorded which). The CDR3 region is CASSVGRGLGFVKYF. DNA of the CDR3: TGTGCCAGCAGCGTAGGTCGCGGCCTGGGTTTCGTGAAGTACTTC.